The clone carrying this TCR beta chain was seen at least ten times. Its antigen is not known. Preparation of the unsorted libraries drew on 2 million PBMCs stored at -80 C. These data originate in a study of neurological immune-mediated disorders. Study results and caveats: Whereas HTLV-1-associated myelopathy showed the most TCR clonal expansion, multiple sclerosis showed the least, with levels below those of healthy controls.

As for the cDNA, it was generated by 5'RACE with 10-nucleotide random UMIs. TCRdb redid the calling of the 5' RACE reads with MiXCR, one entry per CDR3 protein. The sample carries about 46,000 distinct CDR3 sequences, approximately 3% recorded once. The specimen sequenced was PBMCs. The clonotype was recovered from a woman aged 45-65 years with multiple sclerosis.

CDR3 coding DNA: TGCGCCAGCAGCTTTCCTAGCGGGGCGAGCACAGATACGCAGTATTTT. It codes for CASSFPSGASTDTQYF. V is TRBV5-1 and J is TRBJ2-3, with 9 bases identical to TRBD2. The germline gives CDR1 SGHRS, CDR2 YFSETQ. Trimming at V came to 2 bases and at J to 0 bases, leaving 4 bases not matched to a gene. This CDR3 comprises 16 residues.